These 19 T cell receptor beta chains were sequenced from one sample in a study of T cells in Graves' hyperthyroidism and ophthalmopathy. TCR beta CDR3 regions were amplified from RNA. The TCR CDR3 was amplified in a first-round RT-PCR using the HTBI primer set. Using its own MiXCR run on the multiplex PCR reads, TCRdb lists one record per CDR3 protein. The sample has hundreds of thousands of distinct CDR3 sequences; about a third are singletons. Sequencing was performed on blood. The origin of the receptors is a woman aged 35 to 49 with Graves' hyperthyroidism.

The chain is built from TRBV6-1 and TRBJ1-5; the match to TRBD1 covers 8 bases. CDR3 size: 15 residues. The V segment lost 8 bases and the J segment 3 bases; nucleotides outside the gene matches: 9. Germline V gives CDR1 MNHNS, CDR2 SASEGT. The CDR3 coding sequence is TGTGCCAGCCAGGGGGCCCGGCTAATCAATCAGCCCCAGCATTTT. Translated: CASQGARLINQPQHF.

On this clonotype itself: This may be a read error, as it is one base from a much larger clone. This chain uses TRBV2 with TRBJ1-1, with a weak D call TRBD1 (5 bases). The germline CDR1 and CDR2 sequences are SNHLY and FYNNEI. This CDR3 comprises 13 residues. The CDR3 is CASSDREGTETFF. The CDR3 DNA sequence: TGTGCCAGCAGTGACAGGGAAGGCACTGAAACTTTCTTT.

This rearrangement joins TRBV19 to TRBJ1-3; 8 bases align to TRBD1. CDR1 LNHDA and CDR2 SQIVND come from the germline V gene (reference sequence). The CDR3 spans 15 residues. With V trimmed by 7 bases and J by 2 bases, 7 bases remained unmatched. The CDR3 nucleotides read TGTGCCAGTAAGGAAGACAGGGGTACTGGAAACACCATATATTTT. As protein: CASKEDRGTGNTIYF. Full variable domain (rest looked up from reference TRBV19 and TRBJ1-3): DGGITQSPKYLFRKEGQNVTLSCEQNLNHDAMYWYRQDPGQGLRLIYYSQIVNDFQKGDIAEGYSVSREKKESFPLTVTSAQKNPTAFYLCASKEDRGTGNTIYFGEGSWLTVV.

Notes on this clonotype: A much larger clonotype is one base distant, so this may be a read error. V usage is TRBV10-2 and J usage is TRBJ1-1; D unclear. CDR3 length: 11 residues. The germline V gene encodes CDR1 WSHSY and CDR2 SAAADI. The DNA of the CDR3 is TGCAGCCCGTCAAGGAACATTGAAGCTTTCTTT. It translates to CSPSRNIEAFF.

This clonotype showed up many times. CDR3: CASAQGNQPQHF. The CDR3 bases are TGTGCCAGCGCACAGGGAAATCAGCCCCAGCATTTT. The genes are TRBV27 and TRBJ1-5; D is possibly TRBD1 (6 bases). The V gene's germline CDR1 is MNHEY and CDR2 SMNVEV (reference sequence). The V gene lost 8 bases and the J gene lost 4 bases, with 9 bases spanning the gap. The CDR3 covers 12 residues.

Comments on this clonotype: This clone may be a read error of a much larger clone one base away. The genes are TRBV9 and TRBJ1-3, with 10 bases matching TRBD1. The CDR3 runs to 17 residues. CDR1 is SGDLS and CDR2 is YYNGEE in the germline V gene. The CDR3 sequence is CAGSILATGGGGNTIYF. The CDR3 nucleotides are TGTGCCGGCAGCATCCTCGCGACAGGGGGCGGTGGAAACACCATATATTTT.

The V and J genes are TRBV6-5 and TRBJ2-7, with 9 positions matching TRBD1. The CDR3 totals 16 residues. The V segment lost 0 bases and the J segment 3 bases; nucleotides outside the gene matches: 6. Germline V gene sequence: CDR1 MNHEY, CDR2 SVGAGI. CDR3 in DNA: TGTGCCAGCAGTTACTCTACGGGACAGGGTGGCTACGAGCAGTACTTC. Protein product: CASSYSTGQGGYEQYF.

Comments on this clonotype: One end of the junction does not line up with germline, which may come from a read error. The chain employs TRBV10-3 and TRBJ2-2; no clear D. CDR3 length equals 15 residues. Germline V gene data show CDR1 as ENHRY and CDR2 as SYGVKD. CDR3: CAIKVSGTNTGELFF. DNA for the CDR3: TGCGCCATCAAGGTTTCCGGAACGAACACCGGGGAGCTGTTTTTT.

This clonotype showed up just a few times. The chain is built from TRBV4-2 and TRBJ2-7, with D perhaps TRBD1 (6 bases). V was shortened by 0 bases and J by 1 base, with 7 bases between the two germline ends. This CDR3 comprises 14 residues. In germline, CDR1 is LGHNA, CDR2 YNFKEQ. The CDR3 DNA sequence: TGTGCCAGCAGCCAAGAGGACAGATCCTACGAGCAGTACTTC. It codes for CASSQEDRSYEQYF.

Regarding this clonotype: An end of the junction differs from the germline gene, which may be a read error. This chain joins TRBV7-2 and TRBJ2-5; 13 positions agree with TRBD2. The CDR3 consists of 14 residues. The germline V gene has CDR1 SGHTA and CDR2 FQGNSA. Here the CDR3 DNA reads TGCGCCAGCAGCCCCGGACTAGCGGGGGAGGCCCAGTACTTC. This sequence encodes CASSPGLAGEAQYF.

J is TRBJ1-3 and V is TRBV7-2, with D maybe TRBD1 (5 bases). The CDR3 is 17 residues long. CDR1 is SGHTA, CDR2 FQGNSA, per germline. With 6 bases removed from V and 1 base from J, the gap between germline ends came to 19 bases. CDR3 loop: CASSEGVGRESGNTIYF. CDR3 bases: TGTGCCAGCAGTGAAGGGGTTGGGCGGGAGTCTGGAAACACCATATATTTT.

The V gene is TRBV11-2, the J gene TRBJ2-2; perhaps TRBD1 as D (6 bases). This CDR3 region has 14 residues. Per germline, CDR1 SGHAT and CDR2 FQNNGV. Trimming removed 3 bases at V and 4 bases at J, with 9 bases between. CDR3: CASSFNRVTGELFF. The CDR3 nucleotides are TGTGCCAGCAGCTTTAACAGGGTCACCGGGGAGCTGTTTTTT.

This clonotype was found many times. The rearrangement links TRBV10-3 to TRBJ2-7; D could derive from TRBD1 or TRBD2 (5 bases each). V lost 11 bases, J lost 0 bases, and 14 bases lay in between. Germline CDR1 ENHRY, CDR2 SYGVKD. This CDR3 spans 13 amino acids. The CDR3 DNA reads TGTGCCGTCGGGGCTCAGAGCTCCTACGAGCAGTACTTC. This sequence encodes CAVGAQSSYEQYF.

This clonotype was observed many times. The chain couples TRBV20-1 to TRBJ1-2, with D possibly being TRBD1 (6 bases). Trimming removed 6 bases from V and 4 bases from J, with 24 bases in between. Germline lookup yields CDR1 DFQATT and CDR2 SNEGSKA (reference sequence). CDR3 length: 16 residues. The CDR3 loop is CSAPSRGQVVGYGYTF. The CDR3, as DNA: TGCAGTGCCCCGTCCCGGGGGCAGGTAGTGGGCTATGGCTACACCTTC.

Note on this clonotype: The germline gene is not matched at one end of the junction; a read error may be the cause. This rearrangement joins TRBV28 to TRBJ2-7, with 8 bases aligning to TRBD1. The germline V gene encodes CDR1 MDHEN and CDR2 SYDVKM. The CDR3 is 11 residues long. In nucleotides, the CDR3 is TGTGCCAGCAGTAGCGGACAGGGCCACGGATTC. Protein sequence: CASSSGQGHGF. The full variable domain, its missing parts supplied by reference TRBV28 and TRBJ2-7, is DVKVTQSSRYLVKRTGEKVFLECVQDMDHENMFWYRQDPGLGLRLIYFSYDVKMKEKGDIPEGYSVSREKKERFSLILESASTNQTSMYLCASSSGQGHGFGPGTRLTVT.

This clonotype came up a few times. The chain couples TRBV12-3 or TRBV12-4 to TRBJ1-3; no definite D call. V lost 5 bases and J lost 4, with 12 bases in between. This CDR3 has 14 residues. The DNA for the CDR3 is TGTGCCAGCAGTGCCGATCCTAACGGAAACACCATATATTTT. This sequence encodes CASSADPNGNTIYF.

DNA for the CDR3: TGTGCCAGCAGACCTATTCCGACAGGGTCCTATGGCTACACCTTC. Protein product: CASRPIPTGSYGYTF. The chain has TRBV7-9 and TRBJ1-2, with 7 bases lining up with TRBD1. This CDR3 has 15 residues. Germline CDR1 reads SEHNR; CDR2 reads FQNEAQ (reference sequence). The ends lost 6 bases at V and 4 bases at J; junction bases unmatched: 11.

The chain employs TRBV5-1 and TRBJ2-2; 9 bases align to TRBD1. Germline trimming cut 4 bases from V and 7 bases from J; bases unmatched to any gene: 5. CDR1 is SGHRS and CDR2 is YFSETQ in the germline V gene. The CDR3 spans 14 residues. CDR3 sequence: CASSEQGAGGELFF. The CDR3 coding sequence is TGCGCCAGCAGCGAACAGGGGGCCGGCGGGGAGCTGTTTTTT.

This clonotype was picked up many times. The chain is built from TRBV2 and TRBJ1-2; D perhaps matches TRBD1 (5 bases). V gave up 11 bases and J gave up 6 bases, with 10 bases separating them. Germline V gene lookup returns CDR1 SNHLY and CDR2 FYNNEI. CDR3 size: 10 residues. CDR3 sequence: CAPGTHGYTF. CDR3 coding DNA: TGTGCCCCCGGGACGCATGGCTACACCTTC.